This T cell receptor beta chain comes out of a study of cytomegalovirus exposure and HLA in healthy donors. The PCR employed 60 Vbeta primers together with 13 Jbeta primers. Repertoires were generated with immunoSEQ multiplex PCR, while TCRdb's copy carries only in-frame clones and drops some. The table lists roughly 200,000 clones, 81% of them singletons. Germline lookup yields CDR1 SGHVS and CDR2 FQNEAQ. V was trimmed by 8 bases and J by 11 bases, leaving 21 bases between them. The CDR3 extends over 13 amino acids. The chain combines TRBV7-8 with TRBJ1-1; a possible D gene is TRBD1 (6 bases). The TCR was taken from a man aged 40-49 years in good health and CMV-seropositive. Sequenced: PBMCs. Here the CDR3 reads CASRQWGRGWAFF. CDR3 DNA: TGTGCCAGCCGCCAGTGGGGGCGAGGATGGGCTTTCTTT.